These T cell receptor beta chains were read from a single sample in a study of graft-versus-host responses after intestinal transplantation. Their target antigens are unknown. Sequenced by immunoSEQ multiplex PCR; TCRdb stores in-frame clones only, minus some. Among some 140,000 clones, around 90% were seen once, and the ten largest hold roughly 0.19%. This specimen consisted of unstimulated CD4+ T cells sorted from spleen or lymph node cells, obtained before intestinal transplant. These receptors came from a human donor who received an intestinal transplant. Each CDR3 is given with its conserved first and last residue. A D gene is named only where the DNA matches it firmly. Some rows have no size entry. The others give once, few or many, or a class for an expanded clone.

few,TRBJ1-2,TRBV6-1,TRBD1,TGTGCCAGCAGTGAGACAGGGGATCATGGCTACACCTTC,CASSETGDHGYTF
-,TRBJ1-5,TRBV5-8,-,TGTGCCAGCAGCTTCGGGCTAGCGGGAGGGCGAGGAGATACGCAGCATTTT,CASSFGLAGGRGDTQHF
-,TRBJ1-1,TRBV28,TRBD1,TGTGCCAGCAGAACCGGGGAGGGGGCCCTAATTGAAGCTTTCTTT,CASRTGEGALIEAFF
-,TRBJ1-3,TRBV5-6,-,TGTGCCAGCAGCTTGGGGCCTAACTCTGGAAACACCATATATTTT,CASSLGPNSGNTIYF
once,TRBJ2-6,TRBV2,-,TGTGCCAGCAGTGAGGAGGTTGCTGGGGCCAACGTCCTGACTTTC,CASSEEVAGANVLTF
-,TRBJ2-3,TRBV7-9,TRBD2,TGTGCCAGCAGCCCAGGACTAGCGGGAGATACGCAGTATTTT,CASSPGLAGDTQYF
-,TRBJ2-3,TRBV19,-,TGTGCCAGTAGTCCCGGCCGGGTGGATACGCAGTATTTT,CASSPGRVDTQYF
-,TRBJ2-5,TRBV7-9,-,TGTGCCAGCAGCCAGGGACACCAAGAGACCCAGTACTTC,CASSQGHQETQYF
-,TRBJ2-3,TRBV9,-,TGTGCCAGCAGCGTAGGGATCCGTAGAACGGTTACGCAGTATTTT,CASSVGIRRTVTQYF
-,TRBJ2-7,TRBV7-3,TRBD2,TGTGCCAGCAGCTTTCTAGCGGGAGGAGGCTACGAGCAGTACTTC,CASSFLAGGGYEQYF
once,TRBJ2-3,TRBV11-2,-,TGTGCCAGCAAACCCGGGGTTCTCACAGATACGCAGTATTTT,CASKPGVLTDTQYF
-,TRBJ2-3,TRBV9,-,TGTGCCAGCAGCATACTCAGTGGCACAGATACGCAGTATTTT,CASSILSGTDTQYF
-,TRBJ2-1,TRBV6-1,TRBD1,TGTGCCAGCAGTGAAGCGACAGGGAGCTCCTACAATGAGCAGTTCTTC,CASSEATGSSYNEQFF
-,TRBJ1-2,TRBV28,-,TGTGCCAGCAGTTTAACGAGGGGGGCTGGCTACACCTTC,CASSLTRGAGYTF
-,TRBJ2-7,TRBV5-4,TRBD2,TGTGCCAGCAGCTTTGGTGGGGCCGGGGGGTACGAGCAGTACTTC,CASSFGGAGGYEQYF
-,TRBJ2-7,TRBV11-3,TRBD2,TGTGCCAGCAGCTTGACGGGAGGTGGGTACGAGCAGTACTTC,CASSLTGGGYEQYF
-,TRBJ2-5,TRBV21-1,-,TGTGCCAGCATTGGCGGGGGAGAGAACGAAGAGACCCAGTACTTC,CASIGGGENEETQYF
-,TRBJ1-4,TRBV9,TRBD1,TGTGCCAGCAGCGAAACAGGGGGCCGGGGTGAAAAACTGTTTTTT,CASSETGGRGEKLFF
-,TRBJ1-4,TRBV5-5,-,TGTGCCAGCAGTAAAAGAATGGACAGATCTAATGAAAAACTGTTTTTT,CASSKRMDRSNEKLFF
once,TRBJ2-7,TRBV5-4,-,TGTGCCAGCGGTAGCTTGGGCAGGGGATCCTACGAGCAGTACTTC,CASGSLGRGSYEQYF
-,TRBJ1-1,TRBV5-4,-,TGTGCCAGCAGCTTGGGGATCAGACAGAGGGCTAGCACTGAAGCTTTCTTT,CASSLGIRQRASTEAFF
-,TRBJ2-1,TRBV6-1,-,TGTGCCAGCCAAGGGAGTTACAATGAGCAGTTCTTC,CASQGSYNEQFF
-,TRBJ2-7,TRBV7-8,TRBD2,TGTGCCAGCAGCCGGGGACTAGCGGGGGTTTACGAGCAGTACTTC,CASSRGLAGVYEQYF
-,TRBJ1-2,TRBV6-6,-,TGTGCCAGCCTGGGTGTCTTGGGATATGGCTACACCTTC,CASLGVLGYGYTF
-,TRBJ2-5,TRBV5-1,TRBD2,TGCGCCAGCATGGGGGGAGGGATGCAAGAGACCCAGTACTTC,CASMGGGMQETQYF
-,TRBJ2-7,TRBV5-1,TRBD2,TGCGCCAGCAGCTTTCTAGCGGGAGCTACCACCTACGAGCAGTACTTC,CASSFLAGATTYEQYF
-,TRBJ1-2,TRBV6-6,-,TGTGCCAGCAGTTACTCGGGAGTTAACTATGGCTACACCTTC,CASSYSGVNYGYTF
-,TRBJ1-1,TRBV19,-,TGTGCCACAGCAACAGTGAACACTGAAGCTTTCTTT,CATATVNTEAFF
once,TRBJ1-6,TRBV2,-,TGTGCCAGCAGTCGGGACGGCCTGAGCTCCTATAATTCACCCCTCCACTTT,CASSRDGLSSYNSPLHF
once,TRBJ2-3,TRBV14,-,TGTGCCAGCAGCCGCTCCCTCCCGGGGTTACCCGGAGATACGCAGTATTTT,CASSRSLPGLPGDTQYF